One T cell receptor (beta chain) is described in this entry. The antigen is unknown. This entry is derived from a study of cytomegalovirus exposure and HLA in healthy donors. Study summary: Caucasian-associated ancestry cluster membership applied to around 76% of 398 genotyped donors. Notes on the study in general: TCR beta chain V- and J-gene trimming was linked, in a later analysis, to a missense variant in DCLRE1C.

V was pared by 8 bases and J by 0 bases, with 13 bases between. The CDR3 loop spans 14 amino acids. Germline V gene data show CDR1 as MNHNS and CDR2 as SASEGT. The PCR made use of 60 Vbeta and 13 Jbeta primers. TCRdb keeps only in-frame clones here, not all; method: immunoSEQ multiplex PCR. The table has 150,000 to 200,000 clones, more than 65% seen once. This receptor was taken from a man aged 18 to 29 in good health and CMV-seropositive. V gene TRBV6-1 combines with J gene TRBJ1-1; D call uncertain. Material for sequencing was PBMCs. In DNA form, the CDR3 reads TGTGCCAGCCATCTAGAGGGATTGAACACTGAAGCTTTCTTT. This encodes CASHLEGLNTEAFF.